These T cell receptor beta chains were read from a single sample in a study of T-cell reconstitution after alpha-beta-depleted transplantation in children. TCRdb reprocessed the PCR reads with MiXCR, giving one entry per CDR3 protein. The table lists hundreds of thousands of distinct CDR3 sequences, approximately 30% of them singletons. Sequencing used PBMCs from the stem cell graft donor, obtained from the stem cell graft. The receptors derive from a human donor who donated a stem cell graft to a child with aplastic anemia. CDR3s include the opening cysteine and the closing phenylalanine or tryptophan. A D gene is named only where the DNA matches it firmly. Expanded clones get a size class; other rows say once, few or many, or leave the size out.

clone size	D gene	V gene	J gene	CDR3 DNA	CDR3 protein
few	-	TRBV30	TRBJ1-1	TGTGCCTGGAGTGCCTTAGACAGGTCTGGGAGTGAAGCTTTCTTT	CAWSALDRSGSEAFF
-	TRBD1	TRBV7-2	TRBJ1-6	TGTGCCAGCAATCAATCCGGGACAGAGGGCTCACCCCTCCACTTT	CASNQSGTEGSPLHF
once	-	TRBV19	TRBJ2-1	TGTGCCAGTAGTATCGCCCGGACTGTTCCCTCCTACAATGAGCAGTTCTTC	CASSIARTVPSYNEQFF
-	TRBD2	TRBV20-1	TRBJ2-7	TGCAGTGCTAGAGCACTAGCGGGAAGCTCCTACGAGCAGTACTTC	CSARALAGSSYEQYF
-	TRBD2	TRBV6-2/TRBV6-3	TRBJ2-3	TGTGCCAGCAGTCGGATAGCGGGATCGGCAGATACGCAGTATTTT	CASSRIAGSADTQYF
-	-	TRBV29-1	TRBJ1-2	TGCAGCGTTGAAGGTCCTCTCGATTCTAAAACGGGTGGCTACACCTTC	CSVEGPLDSKTGGYTF
few	TRBD2	TRBV4-2	TRBJ2-1	TGTGCCAGCAGCCAAGTGGCCGGGACTAGCGGGAGTAATGAGCAGTTCTTC	CASSQVAGTSGSNEQFF
-	TRBD1	TRBV20-1	TRBJ1-1	TGCAGTGCTCCCCCTCAGGGGGCCCACACTGAAGCTTTCTTT	CSAPPQGAHTEAFF
-	-	TRBV12-3/TRBV12-4	TRBJ1-1	TGTGCCAGCAGTTTAGATTTAGGTGGAGTTAACACTGAAGCTTTCTTT	CASSLDLGGVNTEAFF
few	TRBD2	TRBV3-1	TRBJ2-1	TGTGCCAGCAGCCCAGACCGACTAGCGGGTACCTACAATGAGCAGTTCTTC	CASSPDRLAGTYNEQFF
few	-	TRBV12-3/TRBV12-4	TRBJ1-4	TGTGCCAGCAGTTTTACAGGGTATTATGGTGAAAAACTGTTTTTT	CASSFTGYYGEKLFF
-	-	TRBV6-1	TRBJ1-1	TGTGCCAGCAGTGAAGCTGGGGTTCCCACTGAAGCTTTCTTT	CASSEAGVPTEAFF
-	-	TRBV6-5	TRBJ2-7	TGTGCCAGCAGTTATCAGGTGCCCTACGAGCAGTACTTC	CASSYQVPYEQYF
few	-	TRBV6-5	TRBJ1-2	TGTGCCAGCAGTTACTCAGGCAACTATGGCTACACCTTC	CASSYSGNYGYTF
-	-	TRBV7-2	TRBJ2-1	TGTGCCAGCAGCTCCCCCCGGGGGGAGCAGTTCTTC	CASSSPRGEQFF
-	TRBD1	TRBV7-2	TRBJ1-4	TGTGCCAGCAGCCCTCGACAGGGCCATAATGAAAAACTGTTTTTT	CASSPRQGHNEKLFF
-	TRBD1	TRBV24-1	TRBJ2-2	TGTGCCACCAGTGAAAAGGACAGGGGGCCCATCTTCCCCGGGGAGCTGTTTTTT	CATSEKDRGPIFPGELFF
-	-	TRBV20-1	TRBJ2-7	TGCAGTGCTAGCCCCGGGACTGCCGACGAGCAGTACTTC	CSASPGTADEQYF
-	-	TRBV11-1	TRBJ2-7	TGTGCCAGCAGCAGGGAAGATTACTACGAGCAGTACTTC	CASSREDYYEQYF
-	-	TRBV7-3	TRBJ2-5	TGTGCCACCCCCGCGAAAGCCCAGTACTTC	CATPAKAQYF
-	-	TRBV7-2	TRBJ1-1	TGTGCCAGCAGCGGATTTGGGACTTCGGCGGCTTTCTTT	CASSGFGTSAAFF
-	TRBD1	TRBV5-1	TRBJ2-7	TGCGCCAGCAGCCGCCGACAGGGTGTAAACGAGCAGTACTTC	CASSRRQGVNEQYF
-	TRBD1	TRBV29-1	TRBJ1-1	TGCAGCGTCCTCTTCGCCGGGACAGACGTGTTTGCAGCTTTCTTT	CSVLFAGTDVFAAFF
-	-	TRBV7-9	TRBJ2-1	TGTGCCAGCAGCGCGGAAGGGAGTCTCGGGCAGTTCTTC	CASSAEGSLGQFF
-	TRBD1	TRBV11-2	TRBJ1-1	TGTGCCAGCAGCCGCTTCCCCGGGACAGGCACTGAAGCTTTCTTT	CASSRFPGTGTEAFF
-	-	TRBV25-1	TRBJ1-5	TGTGCCAGCAAACTATATGGGCGTCAGCCCCAGCATTTT	CASKLYGRQPQHF
few	-	TRBV18	TRBJ2-3	TGTGCCAGCTCACCCTCTCAAACAGATACGCAGTATTTT	CASSPSQTDTQYF
-	-	TRBV20-1	TRBJ2-1	TGCAGTGCTGCGATCACGGGCACCTACAATGAGCAGTTCTTC	CSAAITGTYNEQFF
-	-	TRBV7-2	TRBJ2-5	TGTGCCAGCAGCTTCGGAGGGGCGCGGGAAGAGACCCAGTACTTC	CASSFGGAREETQYF
few	-	TRBV29-1	TRBJ1-2	TGCAGCGTCGCCTGGGGTTCGACAGGAAGAAACGGCTACACCTTC	CSVAWGSTGRNGYTF
few	-	TRBV5-1	TRBJ2-1	TGCGCCAGCAGCCCGGCGGGGGCGTCCTACAATGAGCAGTTCTTC	CASSPAGASYNEQFF
few	TRBD2	TRBV20-1	TRBJ2-3	TGCAGTGCTAAAGGACTAGCGGGATTTAGCACAGATACGCAGTATTTT	CSAKGLAGFSTDTQYF
-	TRBD1	TRBV5-1	TRBJ1-1	TGCGCCAGCAGTTTGGGACAGCTTCTAGAGAACACTGAAGCTTTCTTT	CASSLGQLLENTEAFF
once	-	TRBV28	TRBJ2-6	TGTGCCACCCATAGGGGCTCTGGGGCCAACGTCCTGACTTTC	CATHRGSGANVLTF
-	TRBD1	TRBV29-1	TRBJ1-2	TGCAGCGCCGGAGGACAGGAACACTATGGCTACACCTTC	CSAGGQEHYGYTF
few	-	TRBV7-2	TRBJ1-1	TGTGCCAGCAGCCCTACAGCGAGGGGGAACACTGAAGCTTTCTTT	CASSPTARGNTEAFF
once	-	TRBV5-1	TRBJ1-3	TGCGCCAGCAGCTCAATGGACAGACACTCTGGAAACACCATATATTTT	CASSSMDRHSGNTIYF
few	-	TRBV2	TRBJ2-5	TGTGCCAGCAAGGTGGCAGGGAAGCAAGAGACCCAGTACTTC	CASKVAGKQETQYF
once	TRBD2	TRBV5-1	TRBJ2-3	TGCGCCAGCAGCTCGACCACTAGCGGGAGGGCAGATACGCAGTATTTT	CASSSTTSGRADTQYF
-	TRBD1	TRBV29-1	TRBJ2-5	TGCAGCGAATCACGACAGGGGGCCGGTCAGACCCAGTACTTC	CSESRQGAGQTQYF
-	TRBD2	TRBV20-1	TRBJ2-3	TGCAGTGCTAGAGGGACTAGCGGGCCAGATACGCAGTATTTT	CSARGTSGPDTQYF
few	TRBD2	TRBV6-5	TRBJ2-5	TGTGCCAGCAGTTACTTGAGCGGGAGGAAAGAGACCCAGTACTTC	CASSYLSGRKETQYF
few	-	TRBV18	TRBJ2-6	TGTGCCAGCTCCCCCTCAGGAATCAACTCTGGGGCCAACGTCCTGACTTTC	CASSPSGINSGANVLTF
many	TRBD2	TRBV29-1	TRBJ2-3	TGCAGCGTTGATGCGGGAGGCCCAGATACGCAGTATTTT	CSVDAGGPDTQYF
few	-	TRBV7-9	TRBJ2-1	TGTGCCAGCAGCTTGCGGGGTGGTGCAGGGATCTACAATGAGCAGTTCTTC	CASSLRGGAGIYNEQFF